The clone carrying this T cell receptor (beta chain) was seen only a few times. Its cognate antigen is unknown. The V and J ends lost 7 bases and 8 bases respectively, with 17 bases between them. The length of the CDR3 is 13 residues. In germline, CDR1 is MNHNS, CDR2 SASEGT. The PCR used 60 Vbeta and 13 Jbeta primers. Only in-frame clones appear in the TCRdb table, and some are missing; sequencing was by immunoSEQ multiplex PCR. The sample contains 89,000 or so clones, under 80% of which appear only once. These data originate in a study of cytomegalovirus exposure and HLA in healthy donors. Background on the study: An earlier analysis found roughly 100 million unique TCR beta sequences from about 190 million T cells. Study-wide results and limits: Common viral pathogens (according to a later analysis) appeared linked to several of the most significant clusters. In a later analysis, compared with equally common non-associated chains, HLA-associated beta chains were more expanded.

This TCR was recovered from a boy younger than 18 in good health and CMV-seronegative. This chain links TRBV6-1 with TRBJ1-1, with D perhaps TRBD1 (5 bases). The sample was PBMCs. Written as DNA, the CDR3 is TGTGCCAGCAATGGGGACTTTAACGCCGAAGCTTTCTTT. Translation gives CASNGDFNAEAFF.